The next 23 T cell receptor beta chains were all read from a single sample in a study of response to subunit inactivated influenza vaccine. TCRdb reprocessed the RT-PCR reads with MiXCR, giving one entry per CDR3 protein. The table shows about 570,000 distinct CDR3 sequences, with roughly 10% occurring only once. Sequences were derived from PBMCs from blood, sampled on the day of vaccination. The source is a man aged 45-65 years who received an inactivated influenza vaccine.

This clonotype was counted ten times or more. The chain links TRBV29-1 to TRBJ2-5; unclear D gene. The V gene's germline CDR1 is SQVTM and CDR2 ANQGSEA. V lost 4 bases to trimming and J lost 1 base, with 7 bases between them. This CDR3 comprises 12 residues. CDR3 loop: CSVGQSQETQYF. The DNA for the CDR3 is TGCAGCGTTGGGCAGTCCCAAGAGACCCAGTACTTC.

The V call is TRBV4-1, the J call TRBJ2-5, with D perhaps being TRBD1 or TRBD2 (5 bases each). Trimming removed 4 bases from V and 1 base from J, with 10 bases in between. The germline gives CDR1 MGHRA, CDR2 YSYEKL. This CDR3 has 14 amino acids. The CDR3 DNA reads TGCGCCAGCAGCCCACGGGACCCCCAAGAGACCCAGTACTTC. This gives the protein CASSPRDPQETQYF.

This clonotype has only a few counts. The J gene is TRBJ1-2, the V gene TRBV5-6; TRBD1 aligns across 7 bases. Germline V gene lookup returns CDR1 SGHDT and CDR2 YYEEEE. Unmatched junction bases numbered 6, after V lost 5 bases and J lost 5 bases. The CDR3 runs 13 residues. The CDR3 here is CASSWGQQYGYTF. The CDR3 region has the DNA TGTGCCAGCAGTTGGGGACAGCAGTATGGCTACACCTTC.

This clonotype was counted ten times or more. The rearrangement links TRBV4-1 to TRBJ2-3; TRBD2 aligns across 16 bases. Trimming cost V 3 bases and J 5 bases; bases outside gene matches: 5. The germline V gene has CDR1 MGHRA and CDR2 YSYEKL. The CDR3 is 17 residues long. In nucleotides, the CDR3 is TGCGCCAGCAGCCACCTGGGACTAGCGGGAGGGCGAGATACGCAGTATTTT. Translation gives CASSHLGLAGGRDTQYF.

The J gene is TRBJ2-7, the V gene TRBV18; D is unresolved. This CDR3 spans 13 amino acids. The germline gives CDR1 KGHSH, CDR2 LQKENI. Deletions cut 2 bases from V and 6 bases from J, with 11 bases between. This chain's CDR3 is CASSPEYPGEQYF. The CDR3 DNA sequence: TGTGCCAGCTCACCAGAGTATCCAGGCGAGCAGTACTTC. The full variable domain, with the rest looked up from reference TRBV18 and TRBJ2-7, is NAGVMQNPRHLVRRRGQEARLRCSPMKGHSHVYWYRQLPEEGLKFMVYLQKENIIDESGMPKERFSAEFPKEGPSILRIQQVVRGDSAAYFCASSPEYPGEQYFGPGTRLTVT.

V and J are TRBV20-1 and TRBJ2-5; possible D gene TRBD2, 5 bases. Germline V gene sequence: CDR1 DFQATT, CDR2 SNEGSKA (reference sequence). The CDR3 is 14 amino acids. Trimming cost V 0 bases and J 3 bases, with 11 bases left between them. The CDR3 spells CSARDVVSEETQYF. The DNA for the CDR3 is TGCAGTGCTAGAGATGTTGTTAGCGAAGAGACCCAGTACTTC.

This clonotype occurred many times. V and J are TRBV6-5 and TRBJ2-5; TRBD2 aligns across 7 bases. The V gene end was trimmed by 4 bases and the J gene end by 4 bases; junction bases not matched to a gene: 12. CDR1 MNHEY and CDR2 SVGAGI come from the germline V gene. The CDR3 totals 16 residues. The CDR3 nucleotides read TGTGCCAGCAGTTCCAGCTTACCGGGACTATCAGAGACCCAGTACTTC. Translation: CASSSSLPGLSETQYF.

The gene calls are TRBV9 and TRBJ2-5, with TRBD1 identical over 10 bases. V shed 0 bases, J shed 5 bases, and the junction held 7 bases outside the gene matches. CDR1 and CDR2 from the germline V gene are SGDLS and YYNGEE. The CDR3 runs to 16 residues. CDR3 in DNA: TGTGCCAGCAGCGTAGCTACGACAGGGGGCTACGAGACCCAGTACTTC. It is translated as CASSVATTGGYETQYF.

For this clonotype: An end of the junction differs from the germline gene, which may be a read error. This chain uses TRBV5-1 with TRBJ2-1; 10 bases agree with TRBD2. There are 17 residues in the CDR3. CDR1 and CDR2 from the germline V gene are SGHRS and YFSETQ. The CDR3 loop is CASSLAVTSGFHNEQFF. As DNA, the CDR3 is TGCGCCAGCAGCTTGGCTGTGACTAGCGGGTTCCACAATGAGCAGTTTTTC.

V gene TRBV7-2 combines with J gene TRBJ2-3, with D tentatively TRBD1 (5 bases). The CDR3 is made up of 16 amino acids. Germline values: CDR1 SGHTA, CDR2 FQGNSA. V was cut by 2 bases and J by 1 base, with 13 bases left in between. CDR3 in amino acids: CASSLYQGRGTDTQYF. As DNA, the CDR3 is TGTGCCAGCAGCTTATATCAGGGCCGAGGCACAGATACGCAGTATTTT. Supplemented by reference TRBV7-2 and TRBJ2-3, the full variable domain reads GAGVSQSPSNKVTEKGKDVELRCDPISGHTALYWYRQSLGQGLEFLIYFQGNSAPDKSGLPSDRFSAERTGGSVSTLTIQRTQQEDSAVYLCASSLYQGRGTDTQYFGPGTRLTVL.

This clonotype was seen only a few times. This chain uses TRBV14 with TRBJ2-7, with D maybe TRBD2 (7 bases). The CDR3 loop spans 13 amino acids. Germline CDR1 reads SGHDN; CDR2 reads FVKESK. Trimming left V 4 bases short and J 6 bases short, with 13 bases between. The chain's CDR3 is CASSPLGGAEQYF. CDR3 coding DNA: TGTGCCAGCAGCCCCCTAGGGGGGGCCGAGCAGTACTTC.

The rearrangement uses TRBV27 and TRBJ2-3, with D perhaps given as TRBD1 or TRBD2 (5 bases each). Germline CDR1 and CDR2: MNHEY and SMNVEV (reference sequence). This CDR3 comprises 15 residues. The V gene lost 1 base and the J gene lost 2 bases, with 10 bases spanning the gap. The CDR3 DNA follows: TGTGCCAGCAGTTTATATGGGGGTGCCACAGATACGCAGTATTTT. Protein: CASSLYGGATDTQYF.

This clonotype was picked up many times. The chain links TRBV6-1 to TRBJ1-1, with D perhaps matching TRBD1 (5 bases). CDR3 length: 15 residues. Germline-derived CDR1 and CDR2 are MNHNS and SASEGT. Trimming pared 4 bases from V and 1 base from J, leaving 13 bases between. The CDR3 here is CASSARRAGNTEAFF. In DNA, the CDR3 is TGTGCCAGCAGTGCACGCAGGGCCGGGAACACTGAAGCTTTCTTT.

This clonotype came up many times. V and J are TRBV5-1 and TRBJ1-1, with D possibly matching TRBD1 (5 bases). The CDR3 is made up of 16 amino acids. Trimming removed 2 bases at V and 0 bases at J, with 14 bases between. CDR1 is SGHRS and CDR2 is YFSETQ in the germline V gene. The CDR3 protein is CASSLDGTAMNTEAFF. The CDR3 DNA follows: TGCGCCAGCAGCTTAGACGGGACCGCAATGAACACTGAAGCTTTCTTT.

The rearrangement joins TRBV5-1 to TRBJ2-7, with D perhaps TRBD2 (6 bases). The CDR3 extends over 15 amino acids. Germline CDR1 SGHRS, CDR2 YFSETQ. Deletions cut 4 bases from V and 3 bases from J, with 17 bases between. The CDR3 region has the DNA TGCGCCAGCAGCCGCACTAGCACCGGGAGCTACGAGCAGTACTTC. Translated: CASSRTSTGSYEQYF. Based on the CDR3 plus reference TRBV5-1 and TRBJ2-7, the full variable domain is KAGVTQTPRYLIKTRGQQVTLSCSPISGHRSVSWYQQTPGQGLQFLFEYFSETQRNKGNFPGRFSGRQFSNSRSEMNVSTLELGDSALYLCASSRTSTGSYEQYFGPGTRLTVT.

This clonotype has just one count. The chain joins TRBV6-1 to TRBJ1-5; no reliable D call. Trimming removed 2 bases at V and 0 bases at J, with 11 bases between. The CDR3 sequence is 16 residues long. CDR1 MNHNS and CDR2 SASEGT come from the germline V gene. CDR3 nucleotide sequence: TGTGCCAGCAGTGAACGGATACGGGTTAGCAATCAGCCCCAGCATTTT. Residues: CASSERIRVSNQPQHF.

V usage is TRBV25-1 and J usage is TRBJ1-2, with 8 bases fitting TRBD1. Germline values: CDR1 MGHDK, CDR2 SYGVNS. CDR3 length: 16 residues. V lost 0 bases to trimming and J lost 4 bases; unmatched junction nucleotides: 7. The CDR3 is CASSEYWDRSVYGYTF. CDR3 DNA: TGTGCCAGCAGTGAATACTGGGACAGGAGTGTCTATGGCTACACCTTC.

The genes are TRBV4-3 and TRBJ1-4; D is ambiguous. This CDR3 has 17 amino acids. Per germline, CDR1 LGHNA and CDR2 YSLEER. Trimming took off 0 bases at V and 4 bases at J, with 15 bases between the two ends. The CDR3 sequence: CASSQEFAGLGNEKLFF. The CDR3 bases are TGCGCCAGCAGCCAAGAATTTGCCGGGTTGGGTAATGAAAAACTGTTTTTT.

At least ten counts were recorded for this clonotype. V usage is TRBV10-1 and J usage is TRBJ2-2; D uncertain. Germline V gene lookup returns CDR1 WNHNN and CDR2 SYGVQD (reference sequence). With 1 base removed from V and 4 bases from J, the gap between germline ends came to 4 bases. The CDR3 spans 13 residues. As DNA, the CDR3 is TGCGCCAGCAGTGAGTTCCCCACCGGGGAGCTGTTTTTT. As protein: CASSEFPTGELFF.

The chain carries TRBV18 and TRBJ2-5; D is tentatively TRBD1 or TRBD2 (5 bases each). The CDR3 is 13 residues long. The germline V and J ends were trimmed by 2 bases and 5 bases, with 9 bases remaining between them. Germline CDR1 is KGHSH and CDR2 is LQKENI. The CDR3 sequence is CASSPGGPETQYF. CDR3 DNA: TGTGCCAGCTCACCAGGGGGACCGGAGACCCAGTACTTC.

The rearrangement uses TRBV2 and TRBJ2-1; 11 nucleotides line up with TRBD2. CDR3 length equals 16 residues. In germline, CDR1 is SNHLY, CDR2 FYNNEI. V lost 3 bases to trimming and J lost 3 bases; unmatched junction nucleotides: 4. CDR3 residues: CASSEFTSGSYNEQFF. Here the CDR3 DNA reads TGTGCCAGCAGTGAGTTTACTAGCGGGAGCTACAATGAGCAGTTCTTC.

The genes are TRBV10-1 and TRBJ2-7, with D possibly matching TRBD1 (6 bases). Looked up from germline, CDR1 is WNHNN and CDR2 is SYGVQD (reference sequence). V lost 10 bases and J lost 6, with 16 bases in between. The CDR3 is made up of 12 amino acids. CDR3 sequence: CATEGTSREQYF. The CDR3 DNA reads as TGCGCCACTGAGGGGACAAGCCGCGAGCAGTACTTC.

This clonotype was counted a few times. This chain links TRBV10-3 with TRBJ2-5; 9 bases are shared with TRBD1. CDR1 is ENHRY, CDR2 SYGVKD, per germline. The CDR3 loop spans 13 amino acids. Germline trimming cut 6 bases from V and 5 bases from J; bases unmatched to any gene: 4. The DNA of the CDR3 is TGTGCCATCAGAGGACAGGGGCTGGAGACCCAGTACTTC. This encodes CAIRGQGLETQYF.